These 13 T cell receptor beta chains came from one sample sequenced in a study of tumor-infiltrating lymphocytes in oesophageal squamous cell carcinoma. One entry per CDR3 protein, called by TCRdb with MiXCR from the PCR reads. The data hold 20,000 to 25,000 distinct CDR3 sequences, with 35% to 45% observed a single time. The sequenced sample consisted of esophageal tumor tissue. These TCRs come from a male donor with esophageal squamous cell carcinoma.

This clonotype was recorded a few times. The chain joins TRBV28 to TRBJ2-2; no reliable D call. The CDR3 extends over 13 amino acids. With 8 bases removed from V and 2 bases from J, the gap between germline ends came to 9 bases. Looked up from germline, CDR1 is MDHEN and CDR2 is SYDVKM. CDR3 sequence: CASRVSNTGELFF. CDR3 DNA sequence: TGTGCCAGCCGAGTTAGTAACACCGGGGAGCTGTTTTTT.

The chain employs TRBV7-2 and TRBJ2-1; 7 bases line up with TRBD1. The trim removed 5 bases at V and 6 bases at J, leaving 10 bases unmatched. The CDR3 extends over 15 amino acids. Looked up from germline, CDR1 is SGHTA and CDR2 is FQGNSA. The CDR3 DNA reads TGTGCCAGCAGCCTACCGGGACAGAAGGTCAATGAGCAGTTCTTC. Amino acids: CASSLPGQKVNEQFF. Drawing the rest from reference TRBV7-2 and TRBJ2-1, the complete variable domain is GAGVSQSPSNKVTEKGKDVELRCDPISGHTALYWYRQSLGQGLEFLIYFQGNSAPDKSGLPSDRFSAERTGGSVSTLTIQRTQQEDSAVYLCASSLPGQKVNEQFFGPGTRLTVL.

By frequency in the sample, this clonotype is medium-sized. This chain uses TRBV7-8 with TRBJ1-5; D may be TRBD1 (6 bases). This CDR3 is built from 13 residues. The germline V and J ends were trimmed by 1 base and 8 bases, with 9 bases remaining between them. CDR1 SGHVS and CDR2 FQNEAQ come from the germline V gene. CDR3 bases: TGTGCCAGCAGCTTAGGGGGGCGGGAGCCCCAGCATTTT. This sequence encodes CASSLGGREPQHF.

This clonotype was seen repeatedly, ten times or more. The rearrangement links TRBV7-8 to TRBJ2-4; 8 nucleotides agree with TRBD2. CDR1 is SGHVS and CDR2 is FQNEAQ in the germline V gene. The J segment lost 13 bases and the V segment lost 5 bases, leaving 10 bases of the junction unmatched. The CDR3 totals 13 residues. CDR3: CASSLWGGGGQYF. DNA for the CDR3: TGTGCCAGCAGCCTGTGGGGAGGCGGGGGGCAGTACTTC.

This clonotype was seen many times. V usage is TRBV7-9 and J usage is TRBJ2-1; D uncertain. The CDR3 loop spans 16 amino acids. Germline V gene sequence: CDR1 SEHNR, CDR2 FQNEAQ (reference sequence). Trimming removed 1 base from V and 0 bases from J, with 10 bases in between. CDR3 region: CASSLGAARSYNEQFF. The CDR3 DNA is TGTGCCAGCAGCTTAGGTGCGGCCCGCTCCTACAATGAGCAGTTCTTC.

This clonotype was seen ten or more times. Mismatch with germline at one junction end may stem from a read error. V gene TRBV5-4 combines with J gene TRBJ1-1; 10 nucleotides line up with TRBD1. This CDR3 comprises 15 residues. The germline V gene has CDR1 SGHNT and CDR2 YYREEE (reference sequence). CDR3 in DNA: TGCGCCAGCAGCCGGGACAGGGGAATGAACACTGAAGCTTTCTTT. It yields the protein CASSRDRGMNTEAFF.

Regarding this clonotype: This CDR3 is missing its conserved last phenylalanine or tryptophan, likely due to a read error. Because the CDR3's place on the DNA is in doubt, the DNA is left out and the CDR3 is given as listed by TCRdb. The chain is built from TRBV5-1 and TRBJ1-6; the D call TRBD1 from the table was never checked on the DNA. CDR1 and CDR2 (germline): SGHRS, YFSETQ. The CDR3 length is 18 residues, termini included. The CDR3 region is CASSPGLNRVNQPQHFGD.

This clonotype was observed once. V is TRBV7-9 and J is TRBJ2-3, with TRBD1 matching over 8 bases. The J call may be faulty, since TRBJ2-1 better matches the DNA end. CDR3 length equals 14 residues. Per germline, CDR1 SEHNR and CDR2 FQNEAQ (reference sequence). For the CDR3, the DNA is TGTGCCAGCAACCGACAGGGGAGCACAGATACGCAGTTCTTC. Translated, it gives CASNRQGSTDTQFF.

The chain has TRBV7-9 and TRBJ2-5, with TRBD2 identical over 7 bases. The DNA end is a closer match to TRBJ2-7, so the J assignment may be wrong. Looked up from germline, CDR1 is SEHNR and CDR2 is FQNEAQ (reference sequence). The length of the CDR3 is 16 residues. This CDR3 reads CASSRSGGGNSYEQYF. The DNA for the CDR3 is TGTGCCAGCAGCCGGTCCGGGGGAGGGAACTCCTACGAGCAGTACTTC.

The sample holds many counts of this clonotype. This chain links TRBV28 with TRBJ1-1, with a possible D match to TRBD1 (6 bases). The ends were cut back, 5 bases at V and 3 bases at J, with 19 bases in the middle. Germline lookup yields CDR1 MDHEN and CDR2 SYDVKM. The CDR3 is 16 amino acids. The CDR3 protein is CASSPRQGPKYTEAFF. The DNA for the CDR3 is TGTGCCAGCAGTCCACGTCAGGGGCCGAAGTACACTGAAGCTTTCTTT.

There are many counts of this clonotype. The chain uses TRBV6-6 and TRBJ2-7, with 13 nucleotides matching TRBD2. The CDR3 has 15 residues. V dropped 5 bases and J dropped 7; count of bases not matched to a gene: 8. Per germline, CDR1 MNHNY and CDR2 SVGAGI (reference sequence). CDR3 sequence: CASSITSGRGSEQYF. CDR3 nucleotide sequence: TGTGCCAGCAGTATTACTAGCGGGAGGGGTAGTGAGCAGTACTTC.

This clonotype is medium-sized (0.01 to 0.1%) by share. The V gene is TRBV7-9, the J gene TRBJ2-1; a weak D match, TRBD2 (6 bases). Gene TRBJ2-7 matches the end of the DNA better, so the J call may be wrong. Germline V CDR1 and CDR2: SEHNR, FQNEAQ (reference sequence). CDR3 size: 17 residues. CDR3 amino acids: CASSSNGGSYLVGEQYF. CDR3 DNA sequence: TGTGCCAGCAGCTCAAACGGAGGGTCCTACCTGGTGGGTGAGCAGTACTTC.

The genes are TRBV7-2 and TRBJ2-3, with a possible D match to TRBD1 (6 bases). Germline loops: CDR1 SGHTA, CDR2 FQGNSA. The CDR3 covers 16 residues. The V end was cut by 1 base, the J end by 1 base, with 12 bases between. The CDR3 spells CASSLVEAGGTDTQYF. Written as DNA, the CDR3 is TGTGCCAGCAGCTTAGTAGAGGCAGGGGGCACAGATACGCAGTATTTT.